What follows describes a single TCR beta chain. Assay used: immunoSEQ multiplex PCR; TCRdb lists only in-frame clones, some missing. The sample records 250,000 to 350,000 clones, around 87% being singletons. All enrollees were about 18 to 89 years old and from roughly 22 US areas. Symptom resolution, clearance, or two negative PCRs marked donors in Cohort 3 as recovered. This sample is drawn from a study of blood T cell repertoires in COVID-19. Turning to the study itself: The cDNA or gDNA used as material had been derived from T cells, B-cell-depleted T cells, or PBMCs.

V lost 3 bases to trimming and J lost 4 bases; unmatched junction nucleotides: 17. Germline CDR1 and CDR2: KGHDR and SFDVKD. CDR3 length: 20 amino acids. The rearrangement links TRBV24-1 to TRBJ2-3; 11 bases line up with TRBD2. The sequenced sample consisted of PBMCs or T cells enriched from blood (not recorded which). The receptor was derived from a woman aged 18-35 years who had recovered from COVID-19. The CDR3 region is CATSDPLGLAGGSGSDTQYF. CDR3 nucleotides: TGTGCCACCAGTGATCCCCTGGGGCTAGCGGGGGGCAGTGGGTCAGATACGCAGTATTTT.